This T cell receptor beta chain was retrieved from a study of blood T cell repertoires in COVID-19. In the study overall: The cDNA or gDNA used as material had been derived from T cells, B-cell-depleted T cells, or PBMCs.

The CDR3 is 14 residues long. Germline assignment: CDR1 SEHNR and CDR2 FQNEAQ (reference sequence). V gave up 11 bases and J gave up 3 bases; unmatched junction bases: 8. Authors' data handling: Estimated nucleated cell counts came from reference gene primer amplification. The repertoire was sequenced with immunoSEQ multiplex PCR; TCRdb's copy has only in-frame clones and lacks some. That table is the source of V, J and clone size, and D and trimming were worked out from the DNA. Among 45,000 to 55,000 clones, approximately 87% were seen once, and the ten largest hold roughly 5.2%. Input material: peripheral blood. The chain carries TRBV7-9 and TRBJ2-3; 10 positions agree with TRBD1. The clonotype comes from a human donor in a cohort sampled during active COVID-19. Written as DNA, the CDR3 is TGTGCCGGCTACGGACAGGGGGAGACAGATACGCAGTATTTT. This sequence encodes CAGYGQGETDTQYF.